The 20 T cell receptor beta chains presented below share a single source sample, sequenced in a study of cytomegalovirus exposure and HLA in healthy donors. Both 60 Vbeta primers and 13 Jbeta primers went into the PCR. Method: immunoSEQ multiplex PCR; TCRdb's copy keeps in-frame clones and lacks some. Reported are about 130,000 clones; the ten largest clones contain roughly 2%. What was sequenced was PBMCs. The source is a woman aged 55-69 years in good health and CMV-seronegative.

V usage is TRBV25-1 and J usage is TRBJ1-5; 11 nucleotides match TRBD1. Germline V lookup: CDR1 MGHDK, CDR2 SYGVNS. With V trimmed by 3 bases and J by 2 bases, 9 bases remained unmatched. The CDR3 spans 18 residues. The CDR3 here is CASSDSGTGGPGNQPQHF. CDR3 sequence (DNA): TGTGCCAGCAGTGACTCCGGGACAGGGGGGCCGGGCAATCAGCCCCAGCATTTT.

This chain uses TRBV15 with TRBJ2-2, with TRBD2 as a possible D gene (7 bases). Trimming shortened V by 3 bases and J by 7 bases, and 18 bases separated the two germline ends. The CDR3 is 16 residues long. Per germline, CDR1 LNHNV and CDR2 YYDKDF (reference sequence). In nucleotides, the CDR3 is TGTGCCACCAGCAGTAAATGGGGGGGCGCCGGCGGGGAGCTGTTTTTT. It is translated as CATSSKWGGAGGELFF.

The J gene is TRBJ2-1, the V gene TRBV5-6; D unresolved. The germline gives CDR1 SGHDT, CDR2 YYEEEE. This CDR3 spans 13 amino acids. Trimming took 3 bases from V and 8 from J, leaving 12 bases between them. CDR3 region: CASSSQNRDEQFF. DNA for the CDR3: TGTGCCAGCAGCTCCCAAAACAGAGATGAGCAGTTCTTC.

The V gene is TRBV6-5, the J gene TRBJ2-1; the match to TRBD1 covers 7 bases. The germline CDR1 and CDR2 sequences are MNHEY and SVGAGI. The CDR3 is 14 amino acids. Germline trimming cut 5 bases from V and 0 bases from J; bases unmatched to any gene: 1. CDR3 bases: TGTGCCAGCAGTCGACAGGGCTCCTACAATGAGCAGTTCTTC. It specifies CASSRQGSYNEQFF.

V usage is TRBV5-6 and J usage is TRBJ1-6, with TRBD1 matching over 7 bases. CDR3 length: 14 amino acids. Germline V lookup: CDR1 SGHDT, CDR2 YYEEEE. V gave up 4 bases and J gave up 10 bases; unmatched junction bases: 8. CDR3 in DNA: TGTGCCAGCAGCCAGACAGGGATAGAGTCACCCCTCCACTTT. Translating it yields CASSQTGIESPLHF.

V is TRBV2 and J is TRBJ2-3; TRBD1 agrees at 7 bases. Germline V gene sequence: CDR1 SNHLY, CDR2 FYNNEI. V lost 6 bases, J lost 0 bases, and 9 bases stayed unmatched. The CDR3 covers 16 residues. CDR3 sequence (DNA): TGTGCCAGCAGAAGAGGACAGGCGATTAGCACAGATACGCAGTATTTT. This encodes CASRRGQAISTDTQYF.

V usage is TRBV6-1 and J usage is TRBJ2-1; D remains ambiguous. Germline V gene data show CDR1 as MNHNS and CDR2 as SASEGT. The ends were cut back, 1 base at V and 4 bases at J, with 17 bases in the middle. The CDR3 consists of 17 residues. The CDR3 bases are TGTGCCAGCAGTGAAGGGTATGCCAGAAAAAGATACAATGAGCAGTTCTTC. This translates into CASSEGYARKRYNEQFF.

V and J are TRBV6-5 and TRBJ1-2; D is undetermined. V lost 0 bases to trimming and J lost 3 bases, with 11 bases between them. CDR3 length: 15 amino acids. CDR1 and CDR2 from the germline V gene are MNHEY and SVGAGI. CDR3 sequence (DNA): TGTGCCAGCAGTTACTCGCGCCGCTTGGACTATGGCTACACCTTC. Its translation: CASSYSRRLDYGYTF.

The rearrangement joins TRBV5-1 to TRBJ1-3; D ambiguous. The germline gives CDR1 SGHRS, CDR2 YFSETQ. This CDR3 contains 14 residues. V was trimmed by 2 bases and J by 8 bases, leaving 14 bases between them. CDR3 protein: CASSFGETRDTIYF. CDR3 nucleotide sequence: TGCGCCAGCAGCTTCGGGGAAACGAGGGACACCATATATTTT.

The chain links TRBV7-2 to TRBJ2-3; 8 bases map to TRBD2. V lost 4 bases and J lost 6; bases outside the gene matches: 9. This CDR3 is 15 amino acids long. From germline, CDR1 is SGHTA and CDR2 FQGNSA. CDR3 coding DNA: TGTGCCAGCAGCTCACGGGGGGGCCAGGGGGATACGCAGTATTTT. It translates to CASSSRGGQGDTQYF.

To note about this clone: At one boundary the junction diverges from the germline segment, which might be a read error. Other DNA sequences in this sample translate to the same CDR3. The V gene is TRBV6-5, the J gene TRBJ2-2; TRBD1 matches at 8 bases. Germline loops: CDR1 MNHEY, CDR2 SVGAGI. This CDR3 is 15 amino acids long. Written as DNA, the CDR3 is TGTGCCAGCAGGCGACAGGGGTCGGGGAACGGGGAGTTGTTTTTT. It yields the protein CASRRQGSGNGELFF.

The CDR3 bases are TGTGCCAGCTCATCTCGGGACAGCGAGTACTCACCCCTCCACTTT. This codes for CASSSRDSEYSPLHF. V and J are TRBV18 and TRBJ1-6; the match to TRBD1 covers 7 bases. The CDR3 sequence is 15 residues long. Looked up from germline, CDR1 is KGHSH and CDR2 is LQKENI. The ends lost 5 bases at V and 10 bases at J; junction bases unmatched: 11.

The rearrangement uses TRBV4-1 and TRBJ2-5; D might be TRBD1 (6 bases). The ends were cut back, 1 base at V and 0 bases at J, with 9 bases in the middle. CDR3 size: 15 residues. The germline V gene has CDR1 MGHRA and CDR2 YSYEKL. The CDR3 nucleotides read TGCGCCAGCAGCCAAGGGACAGCCTACCAAGAGACCCAGTACTTC. It encodes CASSQGTAYQETQYF.

V gene TRBV10-3 combines with J gene TRBJ2-3; D possibly corresponds to TRBD1 (7 bases). Looked up from germline, CDR1 is ENHRY and CDR2 is SYGVKD. Trimming stripped 4 bases from V and 3 bases from J, with 11 bases between. This CDR3 comprises 14 residues. The CDR3 bases are TGTGCCATCAGTGGGACAGGAGGGACAGATACGCAGTATTTT. The encoded protein is CAISGTGGTDTQYF.

The V and J genes are TRBV7-3 and TRBJ1-2, with D maybe TRBD1 (5 bases). V was shortened by 2 bases and J by 6 bases, with 13 bases between the two germline ends. This CDR3 region has 14 residues. CDR1 and CDR2 from the germline V gene are SGHTA and FQGTGA. CDR3 in DNA: TGTGCCAGCAGCTTACGCCAGGGAAGCGATGGCTACACCTTC. This sequence encodes CASSLRQGSDGYTF.

This CDR3 is CASSLAAVAANNEQFF. The DNA of the CDR3 is TGCGCCAGCAGCTTGGCCGCGGTAGCGGCAAACAATGAGCAGTTCTTC. The chain carries TRBV5-1 and TRBJ2-1; a weak D match, TRBD2 (6 bases). Germline CDR1 SGHRS, CDR2 YFSETQ. This CDR3 spans 16 amino acids. V was clipped by 0 bases and J by 5 bases, with 15 bases between them. The full variable domain, in which reference TRBV5-1 and TRBJ2-1 provide the parts outside the CDR3, is KAGVTQTPRYLIKTRGQQVTLSCSPISGHRSVSWYQQTPGQGLQFLFEYFSETQRNKGNFPGRFSGRQFSNSRSEMNVSTLELGDSALYLCASSLAAVAANNEQFFGPGTRLTVL.

The chain carries TRBV21-1 and TRBJ2-7; TRBD2, the table's D call, lacks a check against the DNA. TRBV21-1 is a known pseudogene. CDR3 length: 15 amino acids. CDR3 sequence: CASSTPFLLFKEQYF. Here the CDR3 DNA reads TGTGCCAGCAGCACTCCTTTTCTGCTATTCAAGGAGCAGTACTTC.

This rearrangement joins TRBV7-3 to TRBJ2-3, with 10 bases matching TRBD2. CDR1 and CDR2 (germline): SGHTA, FQGTGA. This CDR3 has 14 residues. Germline trimming cut 5 bases from V and 6 bases from J; bases unmatched to any gene: 5. CDR3 sequence: CASSKSGGADTQYF. For the CDR3, the DNA is TGTGCCAGCAGCAAAAGCGGGGGGGCCGATACGCAGTATTTT.

The rearrangement joins TRBV7-9 to TRBJ1-4; weak D call: TRBD1 (5 bases). The CDR3 contains 15 residues. Trimming left V 2 bases short and J 7 bases short, with 14 bases between. CDR1 and CDR2 from the germline V gene are SEHNR and FQNEAQ (reference sequence). The CDR3 nucleotides read TGTGCCAGCAGCTTAAAGACAGCGTTTGGTGAAAAACTGTTTTTT. It encodes CASSLKTAFGEKLFF.

The chain joins TRBV29-1 to TRBJ1-5; the match to TRBD1 covers 7 bases. The CDR3 extends over 20 amino acids. V lost 7 bases, J lost 1 base, and 25 bases stayed unmatched. Germline V gene sequence: CDR1 SQVTM, CDR2 ANQGSEA. The CDR3 DNA reads TGCAGCGAGGTCCGACTATCTCGGGACAGCTCGTTAAGGAGCAATCAGCCCCAGCATTTT. Amino acids: CSEVRLSRDSSLRSNQPQHF. The full variable domain, with the rest looked up from reference TRBV29-1 and TRBJ1-5, is SAVISQKPSRDICQRGTSLTIQCQVDSQVTMMFWYRQQPGQSLTLIATANQGSEATYESGFVIDKFPISRPNLTFSTLTVSNMSPEDSSIYLCSEVRLSRDSSLRSNQPQHFGDGTRLSIL.